Each of the 16 T cell receptor beta chains below was sequenced from the same sample in a study of siplizumab effects on memory and regulatory T cells. Repertoires were generated with immunoSEQ multiplex PCR, while TCRdb's copy carries only in-frame clones and drops some. The table includes fewer than 110,000 clones, over 90% detected once. Material for sequencing was non-Treg CD4+ T cells sorted from blood. These receptors came from a human donor in good health.

The chain carries TRBV27 and TRBJ2-5; 9 bases fit TRBD2. From germline, CDR1 is MNHEY and CDR2 SMNVEV (reference sequence). CDR3 length: 16 residues. V dropped 1 base and J dropped 5; count of bases not matched to a gene: 8. The CDR3 coding sequence is TGTGCCAGCAGTTTATGGAAGGCGGGAGGGCCCGAGACCCAGTACTTC. Encoded protein: CASSLWKAGGPETQYF.

The V call is TRBV5-1, the J call TRBJ2-4; maybe TRBD1 (6 bases). The ends were cut back, 0 bases at V and 7 bases at J, with 8 bases in the middle. The length of the CDR3 is 13 residues. Germline V gene lookup returns CDR1 SGHRS and CDR2 YFSETQ. The CDR3 DNA is TGCGCCAGCAGCTTGGGGGGGCAGAACATTCAGTACTTC. This codes for CASSLGGQNIQYF.

The rearrangement links TRBV6-6 to TRBJ2-5, with a tentative D call TRBD1 (6 bases). V dropped 0 bases and J dropped 11 bases, with 22 bases sitting between them. The CDR3 sequence is 16 residues long. Germline CDR1 MNHNY, CDR2 SVGAGI (reference sequence). CDR3 amino acids: CASSYSTLYRAREQYF. The DNA of the CDR3 is TGTGCCAGCAGTTACTCGACTCTGTACAGGGCCAGAGAGCAGTACTTC.

The V call is TRBV11-3, the J call TRBJ1-3; 10 nucleotides align to TRBD1. V lost 5 bases and J lost 4; bases outside the gene matches: 5. Germline V gene data show CDR1 as SGHNT and CDR2 as YENEEA. The CDR3 is 15 amino acids. This chain's CDR3 is CASSQDRGRGNTIYF. Here the CDR3 DNA reads TGTGCCAGCAGCCAAGACAGGGGGCGAGGAAACACCATATATTTT.

The chain carries TRBV19 and TRBJ2-1; a weak D match, TRBD2 (7 bases). This CDR3 region has 18 residues. Germline V gene sequence: CDR1 LNHDA, CDR2 SQIVND (reference sequence). V was clipped by 4 bases and J by 4 bases, with 23 bases between them. The CDR3: CASSRGASGPTFYNEQFF. The CDR3 DNA follows: TGTGCCAGTAGTAGGGGGGCTAGCGGCCCGACTTTTTACAATGAGCAGTTCTTC. The full variable domain, its missing parts supplied by reference TRBV19 and TRBJ2-1, is DGGITQSPKYLFRKEGQNVTLSCEQNLNHDAMYWYRQDPGQGLRLIYYSQIVNDFQKGDIAEGYSVSREKKESFPLTVTSAQKNPTAFYLCASSRGASGPTFYNEQFFGPGTRLTVL.

V gene TRBV30 combines with J gene TRBJ2-7, with TRBD1 identical over 9 bases. CDR1 is GTSNPN and CDR2 is SVGIG in the germline V gene (reference sequence). The ends lost 8 bases at V and 2 bases at J; junction bases unmatched: 4. CDR3 length: 12 residues. The CDR3 spells CAVQGAAYEQYF. CDR3 nucleotide sequence: TGTGCCGTACAGGGGGCCGCCTACGAGCAGTACTTC.

The CDR3 DNA follows: TGTGCCAGCGTTGGACTAGGCGGCTACGAGCAGTACTTC. It encodes CASVGLGGYEQYF. The rearrangement links TRBV7-2 to TRBJ2-7; TRBD2 matches 7 bases. Germline V lookup: CDR1 SGHTA, CDR2 FQGNSA. V shed 8 bases and J 3 bases; nucleotides not matched to a gene: 7. The CDR3 contains 13 residues.

The chain combines TRBV5-1 with TRBJ2-5, with 10 bases that match TRBD2. This CDR3 is 14 amino acids long. The germline V gene encodes CDR1 SGHRS and CDR2 YFSETQ. Trimming cost V 6 bases and J 2 bases; bases outside gene matches: 4. Written as DNA, the CDR3 is TGCGCCAGCATGGGTAGCGGGAGGCAAGAGACCCAGTACTTC. The encoded protein is CASMGSGRQETQYF.

The V and J genes are TRBV19 and TRBJ2-7; 15 bases align to TRBD2. The V and J ends lost 5 bases and 4 bases, in that order; junction bases with no gene match: 9. The CDR3 runs 17 residues. Germline V gene sequence: CDR1 LNHDA, CDR2 SQIVND (reference sequence). The CDR3 coding sequence is TGTGCCAGTAGTGGTGGGACTAGCGGGAGGAAATTATACGAGCAGTACTTC. This gives the protein CASSGGTSGRKLYEQYF.

V gene TRBV11-3 combines with J gene TRBJ2-2; 7 nucleotides align to TRBD2. This CDR3 spans 15 amino acids. J gave up 6 bases and V 1 base, and 5 bases lay outside the gene matches. CDR1 and CDR2 (germline): SGHNT, YENEEA. The CDR3 sequence: CASSLGLANAGELFF. For the CDR3, the DNA is TGTGCCAGCAGCTTAGGACTAGCCAATGCCGGGGAGCTGTTTTTT.

The chain links TRBV6-6 to TRBJ2-7; D gene unclear. Germline V gene lookup returns CDR1 MNHNY and CDR2 SVGAGI (reference sequence). The V gene lost 2 bases and the J gene lost 0 bases, with 8 bases spanning the gap. This CDR3 spans 14 amino acids. CDR3 in amino acids: CASSYVDDSYEQYF. In nucleotides, the CDR3 is TGTGCCAGCAGTTACGTTGATGACTCCTACGAGCAGTACTTC.

The CDR3 sequence is CAWSVGGGNEQFF. The CDR3 bases are TGTGCCTGGAGTGTAGGGGGCGGCAATGAGCAGTTCTTC. The gene calls are TRBV30 and TRBJ2-1; 7 bases agree with TRBD1. Looked up from germline, CDR1 is GTSNPN and CDR2 is SVGIG (reference sequence). CDR3 length: 13 amino acids. The trim removed 0 bases at V and 6 bases at J, leaving 2 bases unmatched.

V is TRBV2 and J is TRBJ2-6; the match to TRBD1 covers 12 bases. The CDR3 is made up of 17 amino acids. The V and J ends lost 6 bases and 1 base, in that order; junction bases with no gene match: 4. Germline-derived CDR1 and CDR2 are SNHLY and FYNNEI. CDR3 DNA: TGTGCCAGCAGATCGGGACAGGGGGCGTCTGGGGCCAACGTCCTGACTTTC. As protein: CASRSGQGASGANVLTF.

The DNA for the CDR3 is TGTGCCAGCAGCAAAGCGCTTCCACCCCCCCCGGGACAGGGGGCGGGCGAGCAGTACTTC. This sequence encodes CASSKALPPPPGQGAGEQYF. V gene TRBV21-1 combines with J gene TRBJ2-7; the D segment call TRBD1 is taken from the table without a DNA check. TRBV21-1 represents a pseudogene. This CDR3 has 20 amino acids.

The rearrangement links TRBV19 to TRBJ2-3; possibly TRBD2 for D (5 bases). Trimming took 7 bases from V and 2 from J, leaving 10 bases between them. The CDR3 runs to 13 residues. Germline CDR1 LNHDA, CDR2 SQIVND (reference sequence). The CDR3 loop is CASKAEPTDTQYF. The DNA of the CDR3 is TGTGCCAGTAAAGCGGAACCCACAGATACGCAGTATTTT.

The V call is TRBV7-9, the J call TRBJ2-7; D not certain. Trimming removed 5 bases from V and 5 bases from J, with 25 bases in between. Per the germline V gene, CDR1 is SEHNR and CDR2 is FQNEAQ (reference sequence). The CDR3 totals 17 residues. The CDR3: CASSPDRWRTDLHEQYF. CDR3 bases: TGTGCCAGCAGCCCCGATCGATGGAGAACCGACCTACACGAGCAGTACTTC. Supplemented by reference TRBV7-9 and TRBJ2-7, the full variable domain reads DTGVSQNPRHKITKRGQNVTFRCDPISEHNRLYWYRQTLGQGPEFLTYFQNEAQLEKSRLLSDRFSAERPKGSFSTLEIQRTEQGDSAMYLCASSPDRWRTDLHEQYFGPGTRLTVT.